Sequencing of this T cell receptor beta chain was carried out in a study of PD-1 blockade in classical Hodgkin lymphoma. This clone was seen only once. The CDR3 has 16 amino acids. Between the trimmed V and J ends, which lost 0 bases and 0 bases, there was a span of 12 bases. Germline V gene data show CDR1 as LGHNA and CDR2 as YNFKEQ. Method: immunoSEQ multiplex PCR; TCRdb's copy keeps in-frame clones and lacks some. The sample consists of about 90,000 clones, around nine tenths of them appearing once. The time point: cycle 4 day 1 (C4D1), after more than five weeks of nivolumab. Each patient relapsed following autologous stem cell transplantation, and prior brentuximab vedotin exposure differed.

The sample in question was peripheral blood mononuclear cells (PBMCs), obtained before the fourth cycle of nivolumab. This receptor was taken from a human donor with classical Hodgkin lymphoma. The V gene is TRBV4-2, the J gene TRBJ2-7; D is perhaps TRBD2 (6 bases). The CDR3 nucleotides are TGTGCCAGCAGCCAAGAGGTAGCGGTTAGCTCCTACGAGCAGTACTTC. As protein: CASSQEVAVSSYEQYF.